This T cell receptor beta chain is drawn from a study of type 1 regulatory T cells. Study context: T-allo10 is an in vitro-generated, Tr1-enriched CD4 T cell product specific for alloantigen.

Germline V lookup: CDR1 SGHDT, CDR2 YYEEEE. Losses at the gene ends were 4 bases for V and 6 bases for J; bases not matched to a gene: 10. The CDR3 is made up of 16 amino acids. TCRdb re-called the reads with MiXCR, one entry per CDR3 protein. This table has around 62,000 distinct CDR3 sequences, roughly 60% appearing once. T-allo10 cells from the graft donor were described as anergic, host-alloantigen-specific, and alloantigen-specific suppressors. As regards this clonotype: Its target is unknown.

The sample comprised cultured T cells, either the whole culture or a sorted T cell fraction (not recorded which). Subset here: Tr1-enriched cell product generated in vitro against host alloantigens. This receptor was obtained from a human donor in good health. The chain links TRBV5-6 to TRBJ2-1; 10 bases align to TRBD2. The CDR3 nucleotides are TGTGCCAGCAGCCAGGGGGACAGGACTAGCGGCAATGAGCAGTTCTTC. This codes for CASSQGDRTSGNEQFF.